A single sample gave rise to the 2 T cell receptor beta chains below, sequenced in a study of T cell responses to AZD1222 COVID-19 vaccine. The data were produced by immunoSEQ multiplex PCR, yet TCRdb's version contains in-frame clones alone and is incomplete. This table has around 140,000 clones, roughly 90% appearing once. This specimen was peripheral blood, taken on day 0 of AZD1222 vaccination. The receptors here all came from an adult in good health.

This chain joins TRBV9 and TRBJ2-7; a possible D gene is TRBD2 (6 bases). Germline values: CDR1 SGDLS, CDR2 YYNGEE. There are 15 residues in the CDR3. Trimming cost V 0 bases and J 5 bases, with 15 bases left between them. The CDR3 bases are TGTGCCAGCAGCGTAGATGGCAATCCGGGGGACGAGCAGTACTTC. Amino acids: CASSVDGNPGDEQYF.

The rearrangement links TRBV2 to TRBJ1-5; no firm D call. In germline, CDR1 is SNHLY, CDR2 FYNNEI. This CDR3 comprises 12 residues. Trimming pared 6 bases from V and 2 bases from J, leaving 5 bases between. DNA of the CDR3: TGTGCCAGCAGGCGACGCAATCAGCCCCAGCATTTT. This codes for CASRRRNQPQHF.